The 8 T cell receptor beta chains in this list originate from one sample, sequenced in a study of beta chain features in type 1 diabetes. Of the isolated RNA, all was reverse transcribed, and so the sequenced material was expressed TCRB transcripts. Libraries were prepared by immunoSEQ multiplex PCR; TCRdb keeps only in-frame clonotypes and omits some of them. The sample consists of about 200,000 clones, roughly a tenth of them appearing once. Input material: central memory CD4+ T cells from blood. The receptor source for this set is a man younger than 35 in good health.

The genes are TRBV18 and TRBJ2-3, with D perhaps matching TRBD2 (5 bases). With 2 bases removed from V and 5 bases from J, the gap between germline ends came to 14 bases. Germline CDR1 reads KGHSH; CDR2 reads LQKENI. There are 15 residues in the CDR3. The CDR3 region has the DNA TGTGCCAGCTCACCAGGGAGCGGCTCGGGAGATACGCAGTATTTT. Translation: CASSPGSGSGDTQYF.

This clone has at least ten counts. The rearrangement uses TRBV29-1 and TRBJ1-4, with TRBD1 matching 9 bases. The germline gives CDR1 SQVTM, CDR2 ANQGSEA. The junction had 7 bases not matched to a gene; V was cut back by 4 bases and J by 4 bases. The CDR3 totals 15 residues. The CDR3 here is CSVGSTGGRNEKLFF. CDR3 sequence (DNA): TGCAGCGTTGGCTCCACAGGGGGCCGTAATGAAAAACTGTTTTTT.

At least ten counts were recorded for this clone. The chain is built from TRBV7-2 and TRBJ1-4, with 8 bases that match TRBD1. In germline, CDR1 is SGHTA, CDR2 FQGNSA. This CDR3 contains 15 residues. The ends lost 0 bases at V and 7 bases at J; junction bases unmatched: 4. The CDR3 sequence: CASSLAGTGSEKLFF. The CDR3 nucleotides are TGTGCCAGCAGCTTAGCCGGGACAGGATCTGAAAAACTGTTTTTT.

On this clone: This sample includes further DNA sequences coding for the same CDR3. The gene calls are TRBV27 and TRBJ1-2; D ambiguous. CDR1 MNHEY and CDR2 SMNVEV come from the germline V gene (reference sequence). The CDR3 is 13 amino acids. V was trimmed by 5 bases and J by 2 bases, leaving 9 bases between them. The CDR3 DNA reads as TGTGCCAGCAGTCTGGGCCGAAACTATGGCTACACCTTC. Protein: CASSLGRNYGYTF.

This chain links TRBV15 with TRBJ2-7, with 8 bases identical to TRBD1. V shed 2 bases, J shed 3 bases, and the junction held 12 bases outside the gene matches. CDR1 is LNHNV, CDR2 YYDKDF, per germline (reference sequence). The CDR3 has 17 residues. CDR3 in DNA: TGTGCCACCAGCAGAACTACCGCGGACAGGGTAGGCTACGAGCAGTACTTC. Translating it yields CATSRTTADRVGYEQYF.

As concerns this clone: Since a much larger clone is just one base distant, this may be a read error. The gene calls are TRBV7-2 and TRBJ2-1; 10 nucleotides align to TRBD2. CDR3 length: 15 amino acids. J lost 3 bases, V lost 5 bases, and 4 bases had no gene match. The germline V gene encodes CDR1 SGHTA and CDR2 FQGNSA. The CDR3 sequence: CASSAGLAVYNEQFF. In DNA form, the CDR3 reads TGTGCCAGCAGCGCTGGACTAGCGGTCTACAATGAGCAGTTCTTC. Full variable domain (rest looked up from reference TRBV7-2 and TRBJ2-1): GAGVSQSPSNKVTEKGKDVELRCDPISGHTALYWYRQSLGQGLEFLIYFQGNSAPDKSGLPSDRFSAERTGGSVSTLTIQRTQQEDSAVYLCASSAGLAVYNEQFFGPGTRLTVL.

The rearrangement joins TRBV29-1 to TRBJ1-4, with TRBD1 matching over 7 bases. Germline trimming cut 6 bases from V and 3 bases from J; bases unmatched to any gene: 10. This CDR3 spans 15 amino acids. Germline V CDR1 and CDR2: SQVTM, ANQGSEA. CDR3 coding DNA: TGCAGCGTCGTTGACAGGGACGGCCCTAATGAAAAACTGTTTTTT. Translated: CSVVDRDGPNEKLFF.

This clone was seen a few times. The chain is built from TRBV5-1 and TRBJ1-4; D is ambiguous. Between the trimmed V and J ends, which lost 5 bases and 8 bases, there was a span of 16 bases. Germline CDR1 is SGHRS and CDR2 is YFSETQ. There are 14 residues in the CDR3. The CDR3 sequence is CASSRTSREEKLFF. Here the CDR3 DNA reads TGCGCCAGCAGTCGGACGTCCCGGGAAGAAAAACTGTTTTTT.